The 28 T cell receptor beta chains given below trace back to one sample, sequenced in a study of shared clonotypes between healthy human individuals. CD8 cells classed as naive were CD45RO-negative and positively selected for CCR7, excluding terminally differentiated effector memory CD45RA+ cells. The table came from immunoSEQ multiplex PCR; TCRdb's copy has only in-frame clones and leaves some out. This table has about 2 million clones, about 95% appearing once. The specimen sequenced was naive CD8+ T cells sorted from blood. The receptors were sampled from a man aged 18 to 29 in good health.

The table lists this clone with a count of one. This chain connects TRBV7-3 to TRBJ2-2, with a tentative D call TRBD1 (6 bases). CDR3 length equals 15 residues. V lost 2 bases, J lost 3 bases, and 10 bases lay in between. Germline values: CDR1 SGHTA, CDR2 FQGTGA. This chain's CDR3 is CASSLYREDTGELFF. CDR3 nucleotide sequence: TGTGCCAGCAGCTTATACAGGGAAGACACCGGGGAGCTGTTTTTT.

As regards this clone: Other nucleotide sequences in the sample specify the same CDR3. The chain recombines TRBV9 with TRBJ2-7; TRBD2 agrees at 11 bases. This CDR3 spans 15 amino acids. Germline V lookup: CDR1 SGDLS, CDR2 YYNGEE. V shed 3 bases and J 0 bases; nucleotides not matched to a gene: 2. This CDR3 is CASSAGLADSYEQYF. The CDR3 nucleotides read TGTGCCAGCAGCGCGGGACTAGCGGACTCCTACGAGCAGTACTTC.

This rearrangement joins TRBV6-1 to TRBJ1-1, with D hard to call. CDR3 length equals 13 residues. V was trimmed by 1 base and J by 3 bases, leaving 6 bases between them. Germline values: CDR1 MNHNS, CDR2 SASEGT. The CDR3 reads CASSEVKDTEAFF. In DNA, the CDR3 is TGTGCCAGCAGTGAAGTTAAGGACACTGAAGCTTTCTTT.

The genes are TRBV5-1 and TRBJ2-1; weak D call: TRBD2 (6 bases). Germline-derived CDR1 and CDR2 are SGHRS and YFSETQ. The CDR3 totals 15 residues. The V end was cut by 3 bases, the J end by 6 bases, with 16 bases between. CDR3 region: CASSWEPGLPNEQFF. The CDR3 DNA reads as TGCGCCAGCAGCTGGGAACCGGGACTGCCCAATGAGCAGTTCTTC.

The chain uses TRBV7-9 and TRBJ2-7; D is undetermined. The CDR3 is made up of 15 amino acids. The germline V gene encodes CDR1 SEHNR and CDR2 FQNEAQ (reference sequence). V was trimmed by 1 base and J by 4 bases, leaving 14 bases between them. CDR3 loop: CASSLDHSGEYEQYF. Here the CDR3 DNA reads TGTGCCAGCAGCTTAGACCATTCTGGGGAATACGAGCAGTACTTC.

The J gene is TRBJ2-7, the V gene TRBV7-2; 16 bases align to TRBD2. The germline CDR1 and CDR2 sequences are SGHTA and FQGNSA. The CDR3 spans 16 residues. Trimming removed 5 bases from V and 2 bases from J; junction bases left unmatched: 3. CDR3 bases: TGTGCCAGCAGCCCTGGGACTAGCGGGAGGGCCTACGAGCAGTACTTC. Protein: CASSPGTSGRAYEQYF.

The chain combines TRBV30 with TRBJ2-1; TRBD2 is a possible D gene (6 bases). Trimming shortened V by 2 bases and J by 3 bases, and 11 bases separated the two germline ends. This CDR3 region has 14 residues. Germline-derived CDR1 and CDR2 are GTSNPN and SVGIG (reference sequence). CDR3 protein: CAWSIGGFYNEQFF. The DNA of the CDR3 is TGTGCCTGGAGTATTGGGGGGTTCTACAATGAGCAGTTCTTC.

The V gene is TRBV11-2, the J gene TRBJ2-3; weak D call: TRBD2 (5 bases). Trimming left V 5 bases short and J 8 bases short, with 23 bases between. Per germline, CDR1 SGHAT and CDR2 FQNNGV. The CDR3 spans 16 residues. The CDR3 loop reads CASSPVGPRGFGTQYF. Here the CDR3 DNA reads TGTGCCAGCAGCCCAGTGGGCCCACGGGGATTTGGTACGCAGTATTTT. The whole variable domain, remainder taken from reference TRBV11-2 and TRBJ2-3, is EAGVAQSPRYKIIEKRQSVAFWCNPISGHATLYWYQQILGQGPKLLIQFQNNGVVDDSQLPKDRFSAERLKGVDSTLKIQPAKLEDSAVYLCASSPVGPRGFGTQYFGPGTRLTVL.

Notes on this clone: Other nucleotide sequences in the sample specify the same CDR3. The rearrangement uses TRBV15 and TRBJ1-5; D perhaps matches TRBD1 (6 bases). V lost 0 bases, J lost 7 bases, and 13 bases lay in between. Germline-derived CDR1 and CDR2 are LNHNV and YYDKDF (reference sequence). This CDR3 comprises 15 residues. This CDR3 is CATSRDLGGGQPQHF. The CDR3 DNA is TGTGCCACCAGCAGAGATCTTGGGGGGGGCCAGCCCCAGCATTTT.

The rearrangement links TRBV28 to TRBJ2-7, with 9 bases matching TRBD1. V was pared by 5 bases and J by 4 bases, with 12 bases of the junction left unmatched. There are 16 residues in the CDR3. The V gene's germline CDR1 is MDHEN and CDR2 SYDVKM. The CDR3 sequence: CASSKGQGFLNYEQYF. CDR3 DNA sequence: TGTGCCAGCAGTAAGGGACAGGGCTTTTTGAATTACGAGCAGTACTTC.

The gene calls are TRBV11-2 and TRBJ1-1; D perhaps matches TRBD1 (6 bases). CDR3 length equals 16 residues. The germline CDR1 and CDR2 sequences are SGHAT and FQNNGV. V gave up 5 bases and J gave up 3 bases, with 19 bases separating them. The CDR3 is CASSPISGGGYTEAFF. The CDR3 DNA follows: TGTGCCAGCAGCCCGATATCTGGGGGGGGCTACACTGAAGCTTTCTTT.

The chain links TRBV10-3 to TRBJ2-3, with TRBD2 identical over 11 bases. V lost 9 bases to trimming and J lost 6 bases; unmatched junction nucleotides: 20. Germline V CDR1 and CDR2: ENHRY, SYGVKD. There are 18 residues in the CDR3. DNA of the CDR3: TGTGCCATAAGGACCGGGAGCTTGACTAGCGGGATTCCCGATACGCAGTATTTT. It yields the protein CAIRTGSLTSGIPDTQYF.

V is TRBV7-9 and J is TRBJ2-5; 11 bases are shared with TRBD1. CDR3 length: 15 residues. Germline V gene data show CDR1 as SEHNR and CDR2 as FQNEAQ (reference sequence). J gave up 4 bases and V 5 bases, and 6 bases lay outside the gene matches. The CDR3 DNA follows: TGTGCCAGCAGCCACAGGACAGGGGGCCTAGAGACCCAGTACTTC. Protein product: CASSHRTGGLETQYF.

Comments on this clone: The same CDR3 can be traced to other DNA sequences in this sample. The genes are TRBV6-1 and TRBJ2-7; 10 nucleotides match TRBD1. The CDR3 is made up of 15 amino acids. With V trimmed by 4 bases and J by 2 bases, 5 bases remained unmatched. Looked up from germline, CDR1 is MNHNS and CDR2 is SASEGT. CDR3 loop: CASSAPGQGTYEQYF. In nucleotides, the CDR3 is TGTGCCAGCAGTGCCCCGGGACAGGGGACCTACGAGCAGTACTTC.

About this clone itself: Additional DNA sequences in this sample encode the identical CDR3. The V gene is TRBV11-2, the J gene TRBJ1-1; no reliable D call. V lost 1 base and J lost 6, with 6 bases in between. This CDR3 comprises 12 residues. Looked up from germline, CDR1 is SGHAT and CDR2 is FQNNGV. The CDR3 spells CASSLGRAEAFF. CDR3 DNA: TGTGCCAGCAGCTTAGGTAGGGCTGAAGCTTTCTTT.

V is TRBV5-1 and J is TRBJ2-7, with 10 positions matching TRBD1. Germline loops: CDR1 SGHRS, CDR2 YFSETQ. The J segment lost 5 bases and the V segment lost 4 bases, leaving 6 bases of the junction unmatched. The CDR3 runs to 14 residues. CDR3 DNA: TGCGCCAGCAGCACTCGTGGACAGGGGGACGAGCAGTACTTC. Translation gives CASSTRGQGDEQYF.

This chain connects TRBV29-1 to TRBJ2-7; D is unresolved. This CDR3 has 13 residues. Trimming removed 3 bases from V and 3 bases from J, with 12 bases in between. CDR1 SQVTM and CDR2 ANQGSEA come from the germline V gene. The CDR3 is CSVEEAQDYEQYF. In DNA form, the CDR3 reads TGCAGCGTTGAGGAAGCCCAGGACTACGAGCAGTACTTC.

This rearrangement joins TRBV30 to TRBJ2-1; unclear D gene. V was trimmed by 2 bases and J by 7 bases, leaving 12 bases between them. The CDR3 is 13 residues long. The germline gives CDR1 GTSNPN, CDR2 SVGIG (reference sequence). The CDR3 DNA sequence: TGTGCCTGGAGTTACCAGCCATTGAATGAGCAGTTCTTC. This sequence encodes CAWSYQPLNEQFF.

This rearrangement joins TRBV6-5 to TRBJ1-1; 8 bases map to TRBD1. This CDR3 comprises 15 residues. V was pared by 7 bases and J by 4 bases, with 11 bases of the junction left unmatched. Germline assignment: CDR1 MNHEY and CDR2 SVGAGI. CDR3 DNA sequence: TGTGCCAGCACCCCCGGAGCAGGGGGCAGCACTGAAGCTTTCTTT. Protein sequence: CASTPGAGGSTEAFF.

As to this clone: Distinct nucleotide sequences in the sample also encode this CDR3. V gene TRBV27 combines with J gene TRBJ2-6; TRBD1 agrees at 7 bases. The CDR3 covers 16 residues. Trimming cost V 3 bases and J 1 base; bases outside gene matches: 3. Germline V gene data show CDR1 as MNHEY and CDR2 as SMNVEV (reference sequence). The CDR3, as DNA: TGTGCCAGCAGTTTGGGCAGGGGGTCTGGGGCCAACGTCCTGACTTTC. This codes for CASSLGRGSGANVLTF.

Comments on this clone: Other DNA variants within this sample encode the same CDR3. The chain carries TRBV19 and TRBJ2-7; either TRBD1 or TRBD2 may supply D (5 bases each). The germline gives CDR1 LNHDA, CDR2 SQIVND (reference sequence). CDR3 length: 12 amino acids. Trimming took off 6 bases at V and 0 bases at J, with 6 bases between the two ends. DNA for the CDR3: TGTGCCAGTAGCGGGGCCTCCTACGAGCAGTACTTC. The encoded protein is CASSGASYEQYF.

The J gene is TRBJ2-2, the V gene TRBV5-6, with TRBD1 matching 10 bases. This CDR3 is built from 16 residues. The V and J ends lost 2 bases and 3 bases, in that order; junction bases with no gene match: 4. The germline V gene encodes CDR1 SGHDT and CDR2 YYEEEE. CDR3 coding DNA: TGTGCCAGCAGCTTAGGGGACAGGGGAGACACCGGGGAGCTGTTTTTT. Translation gives CASSLGDRGDTGELFF.

CDR3 loop: CASGGDGEKLFF. CDR3 nucleotide sequence: TGTGCCAGTGGAGGGGATGGCGAAAAACTGTTTTTT. This sequence joins TRBV9 and TRBJ1-4; D is perhaps TRBD1 (5 bases). Germline lookup yields CDR1 SGDLS and CDR2 YYNGEE. The CDR3 length is 12 residues. Trimming cost V 8 bases and J 8 bases, with 13 bases left between them. Using reference TRBV9 and TRBJ1-4 for the parts outside the CDR3, the full variable domain is DSGVTQTPKHLITATGQRVTLRCSPRSGDLSVYWYQQSLDQGLQFLIQYYNGEERAKGNILERFSAQQFPDLHSELNLSSLELGDSALYFCASGGDGEKLFFGSGTQLSVL.

As to this clone: Other DNA sequences in this specimen translate into the identical CDR3. The chain couples TRBV6-5 to TRBJ1-2, with D perhaps matching TRBD1 (6 bases). V shed 0 bases and J shed 7 bases, with 9 bases lying between them. Germline V gives CDR1 MNHEY, CDR2 SVGAGI. The CDR3 extends over 13 amino acids. CDR3 sequence: CASSYSGGSGYTF. DNA for the CDR3: TGTGCCAGCAGTTACTCAGGGGGTAGTGGCTACACCTTC.

The chain is built from TRBV5-6 and TRBJ2-7; unclear D gene. CDR1 SGHDT and CDR2 YYEEEE come from the germline V gene. Trimming took 4 bases from V and 6 from J, leaving 11 bases between them. The CDR3 is 12 residues long. CDR3 sequence: CASSPGFSEQYF. The CDR3 bases are TGTGCCAGCAGCCCAGGTTTCTCCGAGCAGTACTTC.

V is TRBV6-6 and J is TRBJ1-5; D is undetermined. This CDR3 has 14 amino acids. Trimming left V 2 bases short and J 2 bases short, with 7 bases between. CDR1 and CDR2 from the germline V gene are MNHNY and SVGAGI (reference sequence). The CDR3, as DNA: TGTGCCAGCAGTTACCGGGAGGGCAATCAGCCCCAGCATTTT. The encoded protein is CASSYREGNQPQHF.

Notes on this clone: A clone one base away is much larger, so this may be a read error. Other nucleotide sequences in the sample specify the same CDR3. The chain combines TRBV9 with TRBJ1-1, with no clear D. Trimming removed 0 bases at V and 4 bases at J, with 7 bases between. Germline V CDR1 and CDR2: SGDLS, YYNGEE. The CDR3 loop spans 13 amino acids. Here the CDR3 reads CASSVGGTTEAFF. The DNA of the CDR3 is TGTGCCAGCAGCGTAGGGGGTACCACTGAAGCTTTCTTT.

This sequence joins TRBV9 and TRBJ2-7; 8 positions match TRBD2. J gave up 4 bases and V 4 bases, and 10 bases lay outside the gene matches. Germline values: CDR1 SGDLS, CDR2 YYNGEE. The CDR3 is 15 residues long. The CDR3, as DNA: TGTGCCAGCAGCTCAGGGGCTAGCGGGCTATACGAGCAGTACTTC. It encodes CASSSGASGLYEQYF.